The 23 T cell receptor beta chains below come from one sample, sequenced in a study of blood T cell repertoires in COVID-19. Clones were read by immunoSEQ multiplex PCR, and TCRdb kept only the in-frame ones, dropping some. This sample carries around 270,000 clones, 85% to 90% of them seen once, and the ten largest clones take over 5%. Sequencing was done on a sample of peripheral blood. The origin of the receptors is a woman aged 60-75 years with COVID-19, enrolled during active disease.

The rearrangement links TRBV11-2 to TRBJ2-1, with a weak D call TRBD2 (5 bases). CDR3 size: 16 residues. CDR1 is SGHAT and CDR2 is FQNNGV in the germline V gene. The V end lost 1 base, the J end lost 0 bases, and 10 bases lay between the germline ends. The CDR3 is CASSLGQTNSYNEQFF. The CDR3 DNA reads TGTGCCAGCAGCTTAGGTCAGACTAACTCCTACAATGAGCAGTTCTTC. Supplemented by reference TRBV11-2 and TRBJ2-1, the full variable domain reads EAGVAQSPRYKIIEKRQSVAFWCNPISGHATLYWYQQILGQGPKLLIQFQNNGVVDDSQLPKDRFSAERLKGVDSTLKIQPAKLEDSAVYLCASSLGQTNSYNEQFFGPGTRLTVL.

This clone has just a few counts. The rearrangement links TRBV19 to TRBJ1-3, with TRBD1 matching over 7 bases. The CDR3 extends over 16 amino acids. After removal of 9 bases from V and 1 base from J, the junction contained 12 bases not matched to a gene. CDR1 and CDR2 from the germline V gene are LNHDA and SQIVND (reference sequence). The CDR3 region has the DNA TGTGCCAGCAAGACAGGGCTATTCGATTCTGGAAACACCATATATTTT. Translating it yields CASKTGLFDSGNTIYF.

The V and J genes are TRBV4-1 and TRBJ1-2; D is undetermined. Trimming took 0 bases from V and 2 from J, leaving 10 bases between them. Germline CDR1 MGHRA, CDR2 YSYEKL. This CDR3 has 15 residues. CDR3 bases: TGCGCCAGCAGCCAAGATCGAGGAGGGAACTATGGCTACACCTTC. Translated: CASSQDRGGNYGYTF.

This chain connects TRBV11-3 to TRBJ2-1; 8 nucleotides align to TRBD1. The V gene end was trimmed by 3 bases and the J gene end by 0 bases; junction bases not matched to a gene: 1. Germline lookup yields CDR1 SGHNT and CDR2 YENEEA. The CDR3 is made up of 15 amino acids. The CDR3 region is CASSFGQGSYNEQFF. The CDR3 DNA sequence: TGTGCCAGCAGCTTCGGACAGGGCTCCTACAATGAGCAGTTCTTC.

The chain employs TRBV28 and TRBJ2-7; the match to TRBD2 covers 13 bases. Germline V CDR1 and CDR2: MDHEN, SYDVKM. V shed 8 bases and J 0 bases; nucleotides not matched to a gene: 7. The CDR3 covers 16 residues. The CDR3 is CASEGLAGQISYEQYF. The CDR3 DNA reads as TGTGCCAGCGAGGGACTAGCGGGGCAAATCTCCTACGAGCAGTACTTC.

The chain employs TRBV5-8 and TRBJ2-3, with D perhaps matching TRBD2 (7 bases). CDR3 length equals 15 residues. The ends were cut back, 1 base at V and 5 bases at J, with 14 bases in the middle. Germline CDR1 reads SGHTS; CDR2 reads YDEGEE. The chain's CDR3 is CASSLRPRGGDTQYF. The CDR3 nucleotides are TGTGCCAGCAGCTTGAGACCGAGGGGGGGAGATACGCAGTATTTT.

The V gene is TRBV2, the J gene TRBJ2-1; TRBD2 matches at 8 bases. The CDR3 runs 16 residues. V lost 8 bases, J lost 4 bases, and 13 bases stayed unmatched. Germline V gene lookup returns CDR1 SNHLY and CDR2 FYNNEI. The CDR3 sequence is CASLDSAGGPYNEQFF. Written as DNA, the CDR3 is TGTGCCAGCCTCGACTCCGCGGGAGGTCCGTACAATGAGCAGTTCTTC.

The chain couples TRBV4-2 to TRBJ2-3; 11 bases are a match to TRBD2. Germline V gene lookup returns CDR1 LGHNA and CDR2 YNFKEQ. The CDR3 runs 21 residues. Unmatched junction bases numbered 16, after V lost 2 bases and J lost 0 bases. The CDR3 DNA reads TGTGCCAGCAGCCAACAGTATATTAAAGGACTAGCGGGTACTAGCACAGATACGCAGTATTTT. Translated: CASSQQYIKGLAGTSTDTQYF.

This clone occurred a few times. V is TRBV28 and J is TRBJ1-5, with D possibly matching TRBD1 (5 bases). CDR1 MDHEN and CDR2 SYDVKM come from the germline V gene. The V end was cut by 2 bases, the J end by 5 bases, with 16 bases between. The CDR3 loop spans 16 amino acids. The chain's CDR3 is CASSLSGRAAYQPQHF. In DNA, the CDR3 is TGTGCCAGCAGTTTAAGTGGCAGGGCCGCTTATCAGCCCCAGCATTTT.

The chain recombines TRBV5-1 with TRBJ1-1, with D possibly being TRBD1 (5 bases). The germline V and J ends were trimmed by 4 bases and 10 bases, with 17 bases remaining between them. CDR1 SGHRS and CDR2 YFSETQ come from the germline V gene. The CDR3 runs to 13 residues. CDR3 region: CASSIDSRVGAFF. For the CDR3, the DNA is TGCGCCAGCAGCATCGACAGTCGGGTAGGAGCTTTCTTT. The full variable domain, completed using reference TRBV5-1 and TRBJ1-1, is KAGVTQTPRYLIKTRGQQVTLSCSPISGHRSVSWYQQTPGQGLQFLFEYFSETQRNKGNFPGRFSGRQFSNSRSEMNVSTLELGDSALYLCASSIDSRVGAFFGQGTRLTVV.

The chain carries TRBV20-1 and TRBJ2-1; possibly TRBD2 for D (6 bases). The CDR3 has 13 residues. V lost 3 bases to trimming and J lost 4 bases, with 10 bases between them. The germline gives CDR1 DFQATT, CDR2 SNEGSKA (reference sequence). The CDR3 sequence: CSASSGLYNEQFF. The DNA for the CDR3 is TGCAGTGCTAGTAGCGGATTATACAATGAGCAGTTCTTC.

CDR3 nucleotide sequence: TGTGCCAGCTCTGACCGGAGGCAGGGGGCTGTGTCACCCCTCCACTTT. Translated, it gives CASSDRRQGAVSPLHF. The chain employs TRBV18 and TRBJ1-6; 8 bases fit TRBD1. In germline, CDR1 is KGHSH, CDR2 LQKENI. The ends lost 6 bases at V and 10 bases at J; junction bases unmatched: 14. The CDR3 runs to 16 residues.

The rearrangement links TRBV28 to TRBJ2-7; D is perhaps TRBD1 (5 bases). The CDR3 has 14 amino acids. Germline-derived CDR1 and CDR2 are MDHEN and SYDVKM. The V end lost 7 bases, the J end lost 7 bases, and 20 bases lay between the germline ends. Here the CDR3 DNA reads TGTGCCAGCAAGGTTAAGGGGTATGTGGGGGAGCAGTACTTC. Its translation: CASKVKGYVGEQYF.

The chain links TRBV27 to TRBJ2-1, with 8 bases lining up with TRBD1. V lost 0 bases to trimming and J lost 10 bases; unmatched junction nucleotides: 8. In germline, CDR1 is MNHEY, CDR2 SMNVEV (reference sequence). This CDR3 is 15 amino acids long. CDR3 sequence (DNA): TGTGCCAGCAGTTTATCGGGACTTAGGACAGGGGAGCAGTTCTTC. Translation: CASSLSGLRTGEQFF.

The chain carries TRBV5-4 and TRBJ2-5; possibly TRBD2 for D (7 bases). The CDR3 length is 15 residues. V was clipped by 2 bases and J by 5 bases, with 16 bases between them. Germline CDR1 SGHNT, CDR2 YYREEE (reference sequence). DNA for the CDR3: TGTGCCAGCAGCTTAGCTCGGGGGGCCCGGGAGACCCAGTACTTC. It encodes CASSLARGARETQYF.

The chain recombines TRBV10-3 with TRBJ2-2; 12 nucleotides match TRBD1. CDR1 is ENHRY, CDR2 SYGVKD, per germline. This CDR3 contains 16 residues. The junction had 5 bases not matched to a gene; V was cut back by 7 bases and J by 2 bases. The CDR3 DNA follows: TGTGCCATCAATATGGGACAGGGGGCCAACACCGGGGAGCTGTTTTTT. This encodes CAINMGQGANTGELFF.

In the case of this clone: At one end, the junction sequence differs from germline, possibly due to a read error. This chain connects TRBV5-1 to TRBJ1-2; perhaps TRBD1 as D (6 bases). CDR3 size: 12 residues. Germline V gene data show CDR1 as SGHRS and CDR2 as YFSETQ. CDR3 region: CASSFPLGTPYF. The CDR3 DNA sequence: TGCGCCAGCAGCTTTCCACTCGGGACACCCTACTTC. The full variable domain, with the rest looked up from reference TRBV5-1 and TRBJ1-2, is KAGVTQTPRYLIKTRGQQVTLSCSPISGHRSVSWYQQTPGQGLQFLFEYFSETQRNKGNFPGRFSGRQFSNSRSEMNVSTLELGDSALYLCASSFPLGTPYFGSGTRLTVV.

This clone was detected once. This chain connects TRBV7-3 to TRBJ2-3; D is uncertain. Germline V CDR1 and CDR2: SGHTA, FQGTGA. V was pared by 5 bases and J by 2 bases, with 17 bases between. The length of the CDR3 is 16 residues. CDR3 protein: CASSPFRSLITDTQYF. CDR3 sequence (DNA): TGTGCCAGCAGCCCCTTTAGGAGCCTAATCACAGATACGCAGTATTTT.

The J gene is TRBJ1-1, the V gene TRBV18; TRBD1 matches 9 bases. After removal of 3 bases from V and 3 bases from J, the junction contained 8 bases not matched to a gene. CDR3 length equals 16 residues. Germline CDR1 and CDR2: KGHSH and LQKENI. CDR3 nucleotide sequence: TGTGCCAGCTCACCGCAACGACAGGGGGGGGACACTGAAGCTTTCTTT. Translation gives CASSPQRQGGDTEAFF.

CDR3 region: CASSLGWRGTYNEQFF. In DNA, the CDR3 is TGTGCCAGCAGCTTAGGTTGGCGGGGAACCTACAATGAGCAGTTCTTC. V gene TRBV11-2 combines with J gene TRBJ2-1, with a tentative D call TRBD2 (6 bases). Germline assignment: CDR1 SGHAT and CDR2 FQNNGV. V lost 1 base and J 2 bases, leaving 12 bases between the germline ends. The CDR3 totals 16 residues.

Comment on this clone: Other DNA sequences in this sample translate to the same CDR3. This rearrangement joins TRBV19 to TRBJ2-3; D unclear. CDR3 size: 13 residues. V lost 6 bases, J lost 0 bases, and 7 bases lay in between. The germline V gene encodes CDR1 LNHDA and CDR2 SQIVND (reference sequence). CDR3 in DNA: TGTGCCAGTAGAGCTACTAGCACAGATACGCAGTATTTT. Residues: CASRATSTDTQYF.

The CDR3 DNA sequence: TGTGCCAGCAGTTTAAATTCCGATACGCAGTATTTT. The encoded protein is CASSLNSDTQYF. The chain joins TRBV6-2 or TRBV6-3 to TRBJ2-3; no definite D call. Trimming left V 4 bases short and J 6 bases short, with 8 bases between. Germline assignment: CDR1 MNHEY and CDR2 SVGEGT. The CDR3 totals 12 residues.

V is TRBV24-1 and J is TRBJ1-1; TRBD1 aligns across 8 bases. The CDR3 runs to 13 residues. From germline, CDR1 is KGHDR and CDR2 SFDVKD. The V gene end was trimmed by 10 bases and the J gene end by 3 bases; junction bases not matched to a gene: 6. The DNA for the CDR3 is TGTGCCACACGTGGACAGGGTGACACTGAAGCTTTCTTT. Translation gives CATRGQGDTEAFF.